This passage covers 4 T cell receptor beta chains from one sample sequenced in a study of blood T cell repertoires in COVID-19. Sequencing was performed with immunoSEQ multiplex PCR; in TCRdb, only in-frame clones are kept and a portion is missing. The sample has fewer than 20,000 clones; 80% to 90% are singletons. Input material: peripheral blood. All receptors come from a human donor in a cohort sampled during active COVID-19.

V gene TRBV5-1 combines with J gene TRBJ2-2; D not resolved. The germline V gene encodes CDR1 SGHRS and CDR2 YFSETQ. The CDR3 contains 14 residues. V was trimmed by 0 bases and J by 6 bases, leaving 9 bases between them. The CDR3 loop reads CASSLGSNPGELFF. The CDR3 region has the DNA TGCGCCAGCAGCTTGGGCTCTAACCCCGGGGAGCTGTTTTTT.

The genes are TRBV7-8 and TRBJ2-6, with TRBD2 matching 14 bases. Losses at the gene ends were 2 bases for V and 4 bases for J; bases not matched to a gene: 4. Looked up from germline, CDR1 is SGHVS and CDR2 is FQNEAQ. The CDR3 sequence is 18 residues long. CDR3 loop: CASSLRLAGGLGANVLTF. CDR3 nucleotides: TGTGCCAGCAGCTTAAGACTAGCGGGAGGGCTGGGGGCCAACGTCCTGACTTTC.

In this sample, this clone turned up once. This chain links TRBV7-6 with TRBJ2-3; 10 bases line up with TRBD2. The CDR3 totals 15 residues. V trimming: 1 base; J trimming: 5 bases; junction bases outside the gene matches: 3. Germline V gene sequence: CDR1 SGHVS, CDR2 FNYEAQ. The CDR3 nucleotides read TGTGCCAGCAGCTTAGGACTAGCGGGTGGAGATACGCAGTATTTT. It specifies CASSLGLAGGDTQYF.

J is TRBJ1-6 and V is TRBV9; no clear D gene. Germline CDR1 SGDLS, CDR2 YYNGEE. CDR3 length: 13 amino acids. V lost 0 bases to trimming and J lost 8 bases, with 6 bases between them. CDR3 region: CASSVGGDSPLHF. The CDR3, as DNA: TGTGCCAGCAGCGTAGGAGGTGATTCACCCCTCCACTTT.